The following is a T cell receptor (beta chain) sequence with its context. This clonotype was counted at least ten times. It lacks a known antigen. No clone much larger than this one lies a single base away; base qualities are absent. Genomic DNA was used as template for profiling of TCR beta VDJ combinations and CDR3 sequences. An Illumina HiSeq 2000 was the platform used for TCR repertoire sequencing. The study's processing was this. TRBV/TRBJ rearrangement plots, CDR3 size and DJ length profiles, and Simpson's diversity index were used to assess repertoires. Whichever DNA sequence was most abundant in the deep sequencing data was defined as the immunodominant clone. CDR3 amino acid sequences were checked for sharing between subjects and were compared against published repertoires and the VDJdb database. The public reads were run again by TCRdb, first through fastp at Q25 and then through MiXCR, and only productive beta chains were kept. Every CDR3 protein is listed once, alongside the most common genes and DNA of its rows. V and J calls and clone size were set by TCRdb, not the authors. For this sample the table gives under 500,000 distinct CDR3 sequences, of which approximately 33% were detected only once. The ten largest clonotypes hold 0.82% of the sample.

The sample is drawn from a study of CD8+CD57+ T cells in acquired aplastic anemia (dated by TCRdb to 2017 to 2018). Concerning the study at large: DNA extracted from sorted CD4+ and CD8+ cells had a mean of roughly 3.4 ug, with a range of roughly 0.18 to 27.4 ug. A CD8+CD57+ expansion meant a frequency higher than the mean frequency seen in healthy subjects. The paper as a whole reports these results and caveats: CD8+ Simpson's diversity did not differ significantly between patients and healthy controls (P=0.060). Twenty-nine CD8+ CDR3 sequences were found to be shared between patients and controls, but these sequences appeared to be highly expressed in patients and within the immunodominant clones of the patients.

The patients picked for sequencing were ones in whom flow cytometry had shown an expansion of CD8+CD57+ cells. Every patient had severe acquired aplastic anemia, diagnosed using the International Study of Aplastic Anemia and Agranulocytosis and Camitta criteria. At the time blood was sampled, none of the patients had received any therapy. The study deep-sequenced TCR repertoires of sorted CD4+ and CD8+ blood T cells from severe aplastic anemia patients and healthy subjects. Patients were enrolled under clinicaltrials.gov protocols 00001620, 01623167, 00001397, 00071045, 00081523 and 00961064 in the USA. Ficoll-Paque density gradient centrifugation was used to isolate peripheral blood mononuclear cells. Before DNA was extracted, CD4+ and CD8+ T cells were sorted using either FACS or magnetic beads. Based on the germline V gene, the CDR1 and CDR2 sequences are ENHRY and SYGVKD. The CDR3 covers 18 residues, taking in both the cysteine and the phenylalanine. The sequence is cut down to CDR3 DNA, 54 bases in frame from base 1. V drops 0 bases and J drops 2 bases, leaving 17 bases in between.

The receptor chain draws on TRBV10-3 and TRBJ1-5; the D gene is perhaps TRBD1, from 6 matching bases. The TCR comes from a human donor with aplastic anemia. The material sequenced was sorted CD4+, CD8+, or CD8+CD57+ T cells (not recorded which) from PBMCs. CDR3 protein: CAISESRGRGSGNQPQHF. The bases read TGTGCCATCAGTGAGTCGAGAGGCAGGGGAAGTGGCAATCAGCCCCAGCATTTT.